This entry lists 32 T cell receptor beta chains sequenced from one sample in a study of T-cell reconstitution after alpha-beta-depleted transplantation in children. TCRbeta library preparation incorporated unique molecular identifiers. One entry per CDR3 protein, called by TCRdb with MiXCR from the PCR reads. The table has about 300,000 distinct CDR3 sequences, roughly 9.1% seen once. The material was PBMCs, obtained before TCRalphabeta/CD19-depleted stem cell transplant. These TCRs come from a boy less than two years old with acute myeloid leukemia, due to receive a stem cell transplant.

This clonotype was picked up many times. The J gene is TRBJ2-3, the V gene TRBV14; possible D gene TRBD1, 6 bases. Germline CDR1 reads SGHDN; CDR2 reads FVKESK. This CDR3 is built from 17 residues. V dropped 4 bases and J dropped 4 bases, with 21 bases sitting between them. The CDR3 is CASSPGSGGAFPDTQYF. The CDR3 nucleotides read TGTGCCAGCAGCCCCGGGTCTGGGGGCGCTTTCCCAGATACGCAGTATTTT.

The rearrangement uses TRBV6-5 and TRBJ2-2; D unclear. CDR3 length equals 15 residues. With 2 bases removed from V and 3 bases from J, the gap between germline ends came to 10 bases. Germline CDR1 MNHEY, CDR2 SVGAGI. The chain's CDR3 is CASSYGRPDTGELFF. The CDR3 DNA follows: TGTGCCAGCAGTTACGGTCGACCTGACACCGGGGAGCTGTTTTTT.

About this clonotype: A much larger clone differs by one base, so this may be a read error. The rearrangement uses TRBV30 and TRBJ1-5; D gene unclear. From germline, CDR1 is GTSNPN and CDR2 SVGIG (reference sequence). The CDR3 sequence is 17 residues long. V lost 0 bases to trimming and J lost 3 bases, with 18 bases between them. The CDR3 DNA sequence: TGTGCCTGGAGTGTGCGATATGGACGGTATATCAATCAGCCCCAGCATTTT. Its translation: CAWSVRYGRYINQPQHF.

Concerning this clonotype: A much more abundant neighbour one base away suggests this may be a read error. The chain recombines TRBV14 with TRBJ2-7; the D gene is possibly TRBD1 (5 bases). Germline CDR1 is SGHDN and CDR2 is FVKESK. The CDR3 loop spans 13 amino acids. In DNA form, the CDR3 reads TGTTCCAGCAGCCACCCAGGGAACTACGAGCAGTACTTC. It is translated as CSSSHPGNYEQYF.

The chain joins TRBV20-1 to TRBJ1-2; D gene ambiguous. CDR3 size: 14 residues. V shed 4 bases and J shed 5 bases, with 17 bases lying between them. Germline CDR1 reads DFQATT; CDR2 reads SNEGSKA (reference sequence). This chain's CDR3 is CSATRALPRYGYTF. For the CDR3, the DNA is TGCAGTGCTACCCGGGCCCTTCCTAGGTATGGCTACACCTTC.

This clonotype showed up many times. The J gene is TRBJ2-1, the V gene TRBV6-4; 13 nucleotides match TRBD2. The germline V gene has CDR1 MRHNA and CDR2 SNTAGT. This CDR3 is built from 14 residues. After removal of 4 bases from V and 9 bases from J, the junction contained 3 bases not matched to a gene. CDR3: CASSGLAGGPEQFF. As DNA, the CDR3 is TGTGCCAGCAGTGGACTAGCGGGGGGACCTGAGCAGTTCTTC.

This clonotype occurred many times. CDR3 loop: CSVGFVGDYGYTF. The DNA for the CDR3 is TGCAGCGTTGGATTTGTAGGGGACTATGGCTACACCTTC. The rearrangement links TRBV29-1 to TRBJ1-2; D is perhaps TRBD1 (5 bases). The germline V and J ends were trimmed by 4 bases and 3 bases, with 12 bases remaining between them. CDR1 and CDR2 from the germline V gene are SQVTM and ANQGSEA. The CDR3 covers 13 residues.

Many counts were recorded for this clonotype. The rearrangement uses TRBV28 and TRBJ2-2; 9 bases are a match to TRBD2. Germline lookup yields CDR1 MDHEN and CDR2 SYDVKM. This CDR3 has 17 residues. The ends lost 2 bases at V and 7 bases at J; junction bases unmatched: 11. This chain's CDR3 is CASSLRGVAGENGELFF. In nucleotides, the CDR3 is TGTGCCAGCAGTTTAAGGGGAGTAGCGGGAGAGAACGGGGAGCTGTTTTTT. Full variable domain (rest looked up from reference TRBV28 and TRBJ2-2): DVKVTQSSRYLVKRTGEKVFLECVQDMDHENMFWYRQDPGLGLRLIYFSYDVKMKEKGDIPEGYSVSREKKERFSLILESASTNQTSMYLCASSLRGVAGENGELFFGEGSRLTVL.

This clonotype has only a few counts. CDR3 residues: CASSLQGGGLPNTEAFF. The DNA of the CDR3 is TGTGCCAGCAGCTTACAGGGGGGAGGTCTACCGAACACTGAAGCTTTCTTT. The chain recombines TRBV7-8 with TRBJ1-1; 7 nucleotides match TRBD1. The CDR3 runs to 17 residues. Germline V gene lookup returns CDR1 SGHVS and CDR2 FQNEAQ. V lost 2 bases, J lost 1 base, and 10 bases stayed unmatched.

Comment on this clonotype: The germline gene is not matched at one end of the junction; a read error may be the cause. The chain carries TRBV20-1 and TRBJ2-3, with TRBD2 matching over 9 bases. Germline V lookup: CDR1 DFQATT, CDR2 SNEGSKA (reference sequence). The CDR3 contains 17 residues. This CDR3 is CCAREERGAPSTDTQYF. The CDR3 region has the DNA TGCTGTGCTAGAGAGGAGCGGGGGGCCCCTAGCACAGATACGCAGTATTTT.

V and J are TRBV28 and TRBJ2-1; 10 bases align to TRBD2. Unmatched junction bases numbered 5, after V lost 3 bases and J lost 6 bases. The CDR3 extends over 15 amino acids. Germline V gene lookup returns CDR1 MDHEN and CDR2 SYDVKM. In DNA, the CDR3 is TGTGCCAGCAGTTTTCCTAGCGGGGGTCCCAATGAGCAGTTCTTC. This gives the protein CASSFPSGGPNEQFF.

In this sample, this clonotype turned up many times. This rearrangement joins TRBV5-1 to TRBJ2-2, with a weak D call TRBD2 (6 bases). V lost 2 bases and J 4 bases, leaving 12 bases between the germline ends. Germline V gives CDR1 SGHRS, CDR2 YFSETQ. This CDR3 is 15 amino acids long. CDR3 residues: CASSFGGRSTGELFF. The CDR3 DNA sequence: TGCGCCAGCAGCTTTGGAGGGCGGAGCACCGGGGAGCTGTTTTTT.

This clonotype was seen many times. This sequence joins TRBV29-1 and TRBJ2-1, with D possibly being TRBD1 (5 bases). This CDR3 comprises 11 residues. CDR1 and CDR2 (germline): SQVTM, ANQGSEA. V lost 6 bases, J lost 5 bases, and 8 bases lay in between. This CDR3 is CSVPTDNEQFF. CDR3 DNA sequence: TGCAGCGTCCCGACAGACAATGAGCAGTTCTTC.

This clonotype was seen repeatedly, ten times or more. The rearrangement uses TRBV20-1 and TRBJ2-7; 7 nucleotides align to TRBD1. The CDR3 is made up of 14 amino acids. Germline V gene lookup returns CDR1 DFQATT and CDR2 SNEGSKA (reference sequence). J was trimmed by 1 base and V by 1 base; bases with no gene match: 4. The CDR3, as DNA: TGCAGTGCTAGAGTTGACAGGGAGTCCTACGAGCAGTACTTC. As protein: CSARVDRESYEQYF.

This clonotype appeared many times. This sequence joins TRBV12-3 or TRBV12-4 and TRBJ2-4; TRBD1 might be the D (6 bases). The CDR3 is 13 amino acids. The V and J ends lost 4 bases and 4 bases respectively, with 8 bases between them. CDR3 in amino acids: CASSSGTKNIQYF. As DNA, the CDR3 is TGTGCCAGCAGTTCAGGGACAAAAAACATTCAGTACTTC.

At least ten counts were recorded for this clonotype. The chain recombines TRBV20-1 with TRBJ2-5, with 7 bases matching TRBD2. The germline V gene encodes CDR1 DFQATT and CDR2 SNEGSKA (reference sequence). Trimming took 3 bases from V and 3 from J; bases not matched to a gene: 13. The CDR3 spans 16 residues. The CDR3 coding sequence is TGCAGTGCTAGTAGCGGACTGGCGGGAGAGGAAGAGACCCAGTACTTC. Translated, it gives CSASSGLAGEEETQYF.

This clonotype appeared many times. The gene calls are TRBV4-3 and TRBJ2-3, with TRBD1 matching over 10 bases. The ends lost 2 bases at V and 6 bases at J; junction bases unmatched: 11. CDR1 and CDR2 from the germline V gene are LGHNA and YSLEER. CDR3 length equals 17 residues. The CDR3 sequence is CASSQSRQGAILDTQYF. The DNA of the CDR3 is TGCGCCAGCAGCCAATCCAGACAGGGGGCAATTCTGGATACGCAGTATTTT.

This clonotype was seen at least ten times. The V gene is TRBV7-3, the J gene TRBJ2-5; a weak D match, TRBD2 (6 bases). Per germline, CDR1 SGHTA and CDR2 FQGTGA. Trimming removed 2 bases at V and 2 bases at J, with 12 bases between. There are 15 residues in the CDR3. The CDR3 sequence: CASSLSGGRQETQYF. For the CDR3, the DNA is TGTGCCAGCAGCTTATCTGGGGGGAGGCAAGAGACCCAGTACTTC.

This clonotype was found a few times. The chain uses TRBV19 and TRBJ2-5; no definite D call. CDR3 length equals 14 residues. V lost 4 bases and J 6 bases, leaving 15 bases between the germline ends. The germline V gene has CDR1 LNHDA and CDR2 SQIVND (reference sequence). The CDR3 bases are TGTGCCAGTAGTACCCGTCTAGATTCGCAGACCCAGTACTTC. This translates into CASSTRLDSQTQYF.

The chain is built from TRBV29-1 and TRBJ1-2; D gene ambiguous. CDR3 length equals 12 residues. Germline lookup yields CDR1 SQVTM and CDR2 ANQGSEA. With 2 bases removed from V and 0 bases from J, the gap between germline ends came to 4 bases. In nucleotides, the CDR3 is TGCAGCGTTGAAACATCTAACTATGGCTACACCTTC. Amino acids: CSVETSNYGYTF.

This clonotype was observed many times. The chain joins TRBV5-1 to TRBJ1-6; 7 bases fit TRBD1. The V and J ends lost 4 bases and 6 bases, in that order; junction bases with no gene match: 1. The germline gives CDR1 SGHRS, CDR2 YFSETQ. The CDR3 has 13 amino acids. The CDR3 DNA follows: TGCGCCAGCAGCGACAGGGTTAATTCACCCCTCCACTTT. Translated, it gives CASSDRVNSPLHF.

This clonotype was detected many times. The gene calls are TRBV7-2 and TRBJ1-5; D unclear. Trimming took off 5 bases at V and 4 bases at J, with 6 bases between the two ends. CDR1 and CDR2 from the germline V gene are SGHTA and FQGNSA. The CDR3 covers 12 residues. The CDR3 is CASSPLNQPQHF. DNA of the CDR3: TGTGCCAGCAGCCCATTAAATCAGCCCCAGCATTTT. Supplemented by reference TRBV7-2 and TRBJ1-5, the full variable domain reads GAGVSQSPSNKVTEKGKDVELRCDPISGHTALYWYRQSLGQGLEFLIYFQGNSAPDKSGLPSDRFSAERTGGSVSTLTIQRTQQEDSAVYLCASSPLNQPQHFGDGTRLSIL.

This chain links TRBV6-2 or TRBV6-3 with TRBJ2-7; TRBD1 matches at 8 bases. CDR3 size: 15 residues. Germline V gives CDR1 MNHEY, CDR2 SVGEGT. V was clipped by 6 bases and J by 3 bases; unmatched bases: 10. The CDR3 DNA follows: TGTGCCAGCAGAACCGCGGGGACAGGATTCTACGAGCAGTACTTC. This gives the protein CASRTAGTGFYEQYF.

The table lists this clonotype with many counts. The rearrangement joins TRBV28 to TRBJ1-2; D unclear. This CDR3 is built from 14 residues. The V end lost 1 base, the J end lost 8 bases, and 14 bases lay between the germline ends. Germline CDR1 is MDHEN and CDR2 is SYDVKM. This chain's CDR3 is CASSLSITRRGYTF. DNA of the CDR3: TGTGCCAGCAGTTTATCCATAACCAGAAGGGGCTACACCTTC.

This clonotype came up many times. The DNA for the CDR3 is TGTGCCAGCAGAGGACCCCCAAGGGGGGAGCAGTACTTC. Translating gives CASRGPPRGEQYF. The chain employs TRBV6-5 and TRBJ2-7; perhaps TRBD1 as D (6 bases). The V gene lost 6 bases and the J gene lost 7 bases, with 16 bases spanning the gap. Germline V gene lookup returns CDR1 MNHEY and CDR2 SVGAGI. The CDR3 is 13 amino acids.

The chain's CDR3 is CASSWGLAGGVYEQYF. In nucleotides, the CDR3 is TGTGCCAGCAGTTGGGGACTAGCGGGAGGGGTCTACGAGCAGTACTTC. V usage is TRBV12-3 or TRBV12-4 and J usage is TRBJ2-7; 16 positions match TRBD2. Trimming cost V 4 bases and J 3 bases; bases outside gene matches: 3. The CDR3 contains 16 residues.

Many counts were recorded for this clonotype. The chain combines TRBV5-1 with TRBJ2-1, with a weak D call TRBD2 (6 bases). The CDR3 is 16 amino acids. The ends were cut back, 6 bases at V and 8 bases at J, with 24 bases in the middle. The germline V gene encodes CDR1 SGHRS and CDR2 YFSETQ. CDR3 residues: CASNLFLRGISDEQFF. As DNA, the CDR3 is TGCGCCAGCAACTTATTTCTTCGGGGGATAAGCGATGAGCAGTTCTTC. Together with reference TRBV5-1 and TRBJ2-1, the CDR3 gives the full variable domain: KAGVTQTPRYLIKTRGQQVTLSCSPISGHRSVSWYQQTPGQGLQFLFEYFSETQRNKGNFPGRFSGRQFSNSRSEMNVSTLELGDSALYLCASNLFLRGISDEQFFGPGTRLTVL.

This clonotype was counted at least ten times. The rearrangement links TRBV21-1 to TRBJ2-7; the D call in the table, TRBD2, was not verified against the DNA. TRBV21-1 is tagged as a pseudogene. CDR3 length: 18 amino acids. The CDR3 sequence: CASSKDKVAGASSYEQYF. As DNA, the CDR3 is TGTGCCAGCAGCAAAGATAAGGTAGCGGGAGCCTCTTCCTACGAGCAGTACTTC.

This clonotype was picked up many times. The V and J genes are TRBV9 and TRBJ2-3; D is perhaps TRBD2 (6 bases). The CDR3 totals 18 residues. V was shortened by 4 bases and J by 0 bases, with 21 bases between the two germline ends. Germline CDR1 is SGDLS and CDR2 is YYNGEE. The CDR3 DNA sequence: TGTGCCAGCAGCCCACTTCCGACGGCGGGGCTAAGCACAGATACGCAGTATTTT. Its protein product is CASSPLPTAGLSTDTQYF.

This clonotype has a count of ten or more. The rearrangement joins TRBV5-1 to TRBJ2-3, with unresolved D. V lost 0 bases and J 7 bases, leaving 6 bases between the germline ends. CDR3 length: 12 residues. Looked up from germline, CDR1 is SGHRS and CDR2 is YFSETQ. CDR3 loop: CASSLGMHTQYF. The DNA for the CDR3 is TGCGCCAGCAGCTTGGGAATGCATACGCAGTATTTT.

This clonotype was picked up many times. The chain carries TRBV10-3 and TRBJ1-5; 8 bases match TRBD1. Germline V lookup: CDR1 ENHRY, CDR2 SYGVKD. The CDR3 is 16 amino acids. J lost 4 bases, V lost 0 bases, and 5 bases had no gene match. The CDR3 region has the DNA TGTGCCATCAGTGAGTCCCGGACAGGGCCGAATCAGCCCCAGCATTTT. Its protein product is CAISESRTGPNQPQHF.

This clonotype was seen ten or more times. This chain links TRBV6-5 with TRBJ2-7, with TRBD1 identical over 10 bases. Germline V gives CDR1 MNHEY, CDR2 SVGAGI. The length of the CDR3 is 15 residues. The V gene end was trimmed by 0 bases and the J gene end by 2 bases; junction bases not matched to a gene: 1. CDR3 amino acids: CASSYSGQGAYEQYF. The DNA for the CDR3 is TGTGCCAGCAGTTACTCTGGACAGGGGGCCTACGAGCAGTACTTC.